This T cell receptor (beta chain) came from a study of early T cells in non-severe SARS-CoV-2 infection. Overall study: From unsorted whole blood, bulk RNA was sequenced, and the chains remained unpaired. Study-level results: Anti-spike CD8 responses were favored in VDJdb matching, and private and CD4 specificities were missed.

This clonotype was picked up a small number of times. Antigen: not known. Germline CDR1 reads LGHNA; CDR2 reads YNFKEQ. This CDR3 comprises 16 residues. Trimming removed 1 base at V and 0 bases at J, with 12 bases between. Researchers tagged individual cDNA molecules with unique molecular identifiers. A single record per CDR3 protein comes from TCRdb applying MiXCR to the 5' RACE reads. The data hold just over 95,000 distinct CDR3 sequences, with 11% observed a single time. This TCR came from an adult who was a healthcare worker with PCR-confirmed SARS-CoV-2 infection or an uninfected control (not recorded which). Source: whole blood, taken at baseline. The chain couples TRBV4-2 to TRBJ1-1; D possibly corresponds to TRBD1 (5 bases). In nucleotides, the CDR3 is TGTGCCAGCAGCCAAGCCCCTCAGGGCATGAACACTGAAGCTTTCTTT. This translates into CASSQAPQGMNTEAFF.